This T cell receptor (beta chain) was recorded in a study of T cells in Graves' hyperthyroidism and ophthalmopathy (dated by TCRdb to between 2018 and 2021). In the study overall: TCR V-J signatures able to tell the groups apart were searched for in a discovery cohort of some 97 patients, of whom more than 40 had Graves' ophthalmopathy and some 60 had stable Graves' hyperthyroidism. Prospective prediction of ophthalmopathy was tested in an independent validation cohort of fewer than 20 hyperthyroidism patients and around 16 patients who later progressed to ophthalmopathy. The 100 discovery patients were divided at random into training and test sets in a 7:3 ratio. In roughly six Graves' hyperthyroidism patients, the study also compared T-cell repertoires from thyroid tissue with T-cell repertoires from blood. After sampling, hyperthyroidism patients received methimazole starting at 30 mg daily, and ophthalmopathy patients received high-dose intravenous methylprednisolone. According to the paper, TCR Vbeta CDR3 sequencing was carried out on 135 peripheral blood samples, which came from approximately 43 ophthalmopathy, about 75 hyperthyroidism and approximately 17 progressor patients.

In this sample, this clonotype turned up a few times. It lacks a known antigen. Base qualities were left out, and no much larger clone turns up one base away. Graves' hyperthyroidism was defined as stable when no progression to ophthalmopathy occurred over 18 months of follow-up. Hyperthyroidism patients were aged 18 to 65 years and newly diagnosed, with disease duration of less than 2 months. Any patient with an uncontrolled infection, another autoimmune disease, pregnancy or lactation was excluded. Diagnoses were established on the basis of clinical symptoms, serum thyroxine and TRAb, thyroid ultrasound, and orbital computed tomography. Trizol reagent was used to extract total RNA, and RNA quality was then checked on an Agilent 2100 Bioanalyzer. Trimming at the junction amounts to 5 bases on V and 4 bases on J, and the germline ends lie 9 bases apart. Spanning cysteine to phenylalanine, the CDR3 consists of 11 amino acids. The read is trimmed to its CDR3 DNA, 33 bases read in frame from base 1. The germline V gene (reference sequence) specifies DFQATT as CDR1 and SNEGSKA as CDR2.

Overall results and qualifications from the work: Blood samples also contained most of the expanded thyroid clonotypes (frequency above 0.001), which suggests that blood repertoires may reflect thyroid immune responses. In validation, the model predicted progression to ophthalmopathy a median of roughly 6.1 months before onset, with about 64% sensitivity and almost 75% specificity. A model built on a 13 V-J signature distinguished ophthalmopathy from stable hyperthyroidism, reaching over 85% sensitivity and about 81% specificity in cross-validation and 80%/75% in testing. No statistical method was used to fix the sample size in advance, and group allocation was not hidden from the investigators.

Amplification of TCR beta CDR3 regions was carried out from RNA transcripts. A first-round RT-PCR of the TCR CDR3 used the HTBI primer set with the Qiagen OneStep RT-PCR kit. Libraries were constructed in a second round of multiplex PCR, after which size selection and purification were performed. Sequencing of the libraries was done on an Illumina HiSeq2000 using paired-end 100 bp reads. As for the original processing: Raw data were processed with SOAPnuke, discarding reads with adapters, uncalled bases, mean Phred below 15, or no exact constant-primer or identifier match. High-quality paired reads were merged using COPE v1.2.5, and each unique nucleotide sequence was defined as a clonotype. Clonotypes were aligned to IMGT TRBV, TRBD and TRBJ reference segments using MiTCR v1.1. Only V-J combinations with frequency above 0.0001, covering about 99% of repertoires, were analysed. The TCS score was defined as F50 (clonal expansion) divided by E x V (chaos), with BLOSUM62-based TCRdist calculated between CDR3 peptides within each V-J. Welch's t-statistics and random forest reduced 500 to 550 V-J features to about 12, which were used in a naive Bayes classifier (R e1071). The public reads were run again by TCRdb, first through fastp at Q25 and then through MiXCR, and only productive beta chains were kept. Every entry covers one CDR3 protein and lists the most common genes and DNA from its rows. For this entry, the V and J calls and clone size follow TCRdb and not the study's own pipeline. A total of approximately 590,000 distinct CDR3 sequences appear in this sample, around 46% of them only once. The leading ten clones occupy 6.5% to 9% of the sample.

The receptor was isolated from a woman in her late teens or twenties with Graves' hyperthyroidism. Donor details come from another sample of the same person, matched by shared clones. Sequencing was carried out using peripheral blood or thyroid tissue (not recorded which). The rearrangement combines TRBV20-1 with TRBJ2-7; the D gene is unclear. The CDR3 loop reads CSASFLYEQYF. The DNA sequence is TGCAGTGCTTCATTTCTTTACGAGCAGTACTTC.